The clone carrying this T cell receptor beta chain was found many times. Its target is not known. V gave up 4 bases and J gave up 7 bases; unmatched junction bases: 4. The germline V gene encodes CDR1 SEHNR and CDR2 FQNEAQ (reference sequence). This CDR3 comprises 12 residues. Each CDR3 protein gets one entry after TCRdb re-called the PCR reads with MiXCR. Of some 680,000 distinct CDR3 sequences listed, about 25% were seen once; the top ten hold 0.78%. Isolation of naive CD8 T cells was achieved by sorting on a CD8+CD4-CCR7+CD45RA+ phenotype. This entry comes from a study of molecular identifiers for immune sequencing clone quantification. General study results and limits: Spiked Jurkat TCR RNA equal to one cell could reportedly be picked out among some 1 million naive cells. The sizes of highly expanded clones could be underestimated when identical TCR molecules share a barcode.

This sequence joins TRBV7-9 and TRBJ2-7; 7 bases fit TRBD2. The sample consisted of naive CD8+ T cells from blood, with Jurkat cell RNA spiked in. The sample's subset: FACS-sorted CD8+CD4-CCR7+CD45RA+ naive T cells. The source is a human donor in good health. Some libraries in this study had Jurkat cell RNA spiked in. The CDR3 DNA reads TGTGCCAGCAGCTCGACAGCGGGGGAGCAGTACTTC. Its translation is CASSSTAGEQYF.